Sequencing of this T cell receptor (beta chain) was carried out in a study of blood T cell repertoires in COVID-19. Background on the study: Acute and convalescent COVID-19 samples came from the United States, Italy and Spain. Sources were T cells, B-cell-depleted T cells, or PBMCs; the material itself was cDNA or gDNA.

Original methodology: Reference gene primers were amplified, and this amplification served to estimate nucleated cell counts. Profiling relied on immunoSEQ multiplex PCR, and the TCRdb table lists in-frame clones only, not all of them. V and J calls and clone size are as listed in that table; D and trimming were resolved from the DNA. The sample includes around 320,000 clones, 85% of them seen just once. The CDR3 consists of 16 residues. CDR1 is SGHTA and CDR2 is FQGNSA in the germline V gene. V shed 4 bases, J shed 5 bases, and the junction held 7 bases outside the gene matches. The sequenced material came from peripheral blood. The gene calls are TRBV7-2 and TRBJ2-2; 10 bases are shared with TRBD2. The sequence was collected from a human donor in a cohort sampled during active COVID-19. In DNA form, the CDR3 reads TGTGCCAGCAGCTCTCCGGGACTAGCGAGGACCGGGGAGCTGTTTTTT. Its translation: CASSSPGLARTGELFF.